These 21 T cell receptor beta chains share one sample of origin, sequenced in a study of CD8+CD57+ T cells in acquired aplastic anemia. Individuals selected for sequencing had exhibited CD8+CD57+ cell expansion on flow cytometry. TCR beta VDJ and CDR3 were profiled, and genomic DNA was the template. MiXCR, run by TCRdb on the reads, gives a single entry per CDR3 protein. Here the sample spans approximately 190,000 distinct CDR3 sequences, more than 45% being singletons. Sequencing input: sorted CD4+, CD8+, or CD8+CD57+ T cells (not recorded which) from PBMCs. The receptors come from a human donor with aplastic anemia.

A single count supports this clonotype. In DNA form, the CDR3 reads TGTGCCAGTAGTTCGGGGGGAGGCGGAAACACCATATATTTT. Translated, it gives CASSSGGGGNTIYF. The chain links TRBV19 to TRBJ1-3, with a tentative D call TRBD1 (5 bases). CDR1 is LNHDA, CDR2 SQIVND, per germline (reference sequence). Trimming removed 5 bases at V and 4 bases at J, with 12 bases between. The CDR3 has 14 amino acids.

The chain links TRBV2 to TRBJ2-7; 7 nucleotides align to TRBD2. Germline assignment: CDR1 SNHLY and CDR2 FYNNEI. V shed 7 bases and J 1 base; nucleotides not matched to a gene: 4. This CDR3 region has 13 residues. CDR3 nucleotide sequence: TGTGCCAGCAACGGGGGGTTATCCTACGAGCAGTACTTC. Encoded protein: CASNGGLSYEQYF.

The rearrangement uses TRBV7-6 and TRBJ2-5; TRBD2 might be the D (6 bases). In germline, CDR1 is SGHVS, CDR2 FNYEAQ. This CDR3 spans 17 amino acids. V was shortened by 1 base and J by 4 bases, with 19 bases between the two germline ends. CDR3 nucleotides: TGTGCCAGCAGCTTAGGAGGTTCGGGGCTGGAGGGAGAGACCCAGTACTTC. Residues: CASSLGGSGLEGETQYF.

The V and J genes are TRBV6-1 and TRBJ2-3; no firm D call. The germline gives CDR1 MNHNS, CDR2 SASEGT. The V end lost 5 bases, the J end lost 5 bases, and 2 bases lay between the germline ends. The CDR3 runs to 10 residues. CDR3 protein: CASSRDTQYF. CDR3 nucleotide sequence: TGTGCCAGCAGTCGAGATACGCAGTATTTT.

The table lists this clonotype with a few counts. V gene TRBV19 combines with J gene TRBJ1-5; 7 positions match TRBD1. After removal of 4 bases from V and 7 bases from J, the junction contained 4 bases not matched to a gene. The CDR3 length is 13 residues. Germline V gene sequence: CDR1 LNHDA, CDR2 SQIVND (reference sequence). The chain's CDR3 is CASSTGGGQPQHF. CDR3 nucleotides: TGTGCCAGTAGTACAGGGGGGGGACAGCCCCAGCATTTT.

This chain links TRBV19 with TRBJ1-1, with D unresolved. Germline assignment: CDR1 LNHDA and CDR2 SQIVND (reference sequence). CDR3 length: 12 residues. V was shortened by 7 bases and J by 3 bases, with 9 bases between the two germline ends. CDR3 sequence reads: CASKYSHTEAFF. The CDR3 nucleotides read TGTGCCAGTAAGTACAGCCACACTGAAGCTTTCTTT.

For the CDR3, the DNA is TGCAGTGCTTCGGGACTAGCGGGGGGCCACGATACGCAGTATTTT. Translating it yields CSASGLAGGHDTQYF. The rearrangement uses TRBV20-1 and TRBJ2-3; TRBD2 aligns across 15 bases. The CDR3 has 15 amino acids. The V gene end was trimmed by 5 bases and the J gene end by 6 bases; junction bases not matched to a gene: 6. The germline CDR1 and CDR2 sequences are DFQATT and SNEGSKA (reference sequence).

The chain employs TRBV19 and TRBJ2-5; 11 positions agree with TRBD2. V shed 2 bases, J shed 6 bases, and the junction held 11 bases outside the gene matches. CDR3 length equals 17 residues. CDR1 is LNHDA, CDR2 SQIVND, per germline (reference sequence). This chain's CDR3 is CASSIRGTSGTGKTQYF. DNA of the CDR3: TGTGCCAGTAGTATACGCGGGACTAGCGGCACGGGGAAGACCCAGTACTTC.

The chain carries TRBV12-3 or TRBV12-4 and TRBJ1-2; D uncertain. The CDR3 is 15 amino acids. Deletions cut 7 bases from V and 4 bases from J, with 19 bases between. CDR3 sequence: CASTQSPVITYGYTF. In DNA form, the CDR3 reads TGTGCCAGCACACAGAGCCCGGTGATCACCTATGGCTACACCTTC.

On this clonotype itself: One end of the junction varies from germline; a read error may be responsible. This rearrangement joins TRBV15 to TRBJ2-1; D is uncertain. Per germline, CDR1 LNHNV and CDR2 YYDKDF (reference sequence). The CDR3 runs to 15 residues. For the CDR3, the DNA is TGTGCCACCGGCAGAGCCCCTCTCTCCTACAATGAGCAATTCTTC. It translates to CATGRAPLSYNEQFF.

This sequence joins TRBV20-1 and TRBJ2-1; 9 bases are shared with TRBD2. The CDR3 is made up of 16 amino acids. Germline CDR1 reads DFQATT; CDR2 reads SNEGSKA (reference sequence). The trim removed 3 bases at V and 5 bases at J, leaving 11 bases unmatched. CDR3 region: CSARVFGLAGNNEQFF. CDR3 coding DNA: TGCAGTGCTAGGGTCTTCGGCCTAGCGGGGAACAATGAGCAGTTCTTC.

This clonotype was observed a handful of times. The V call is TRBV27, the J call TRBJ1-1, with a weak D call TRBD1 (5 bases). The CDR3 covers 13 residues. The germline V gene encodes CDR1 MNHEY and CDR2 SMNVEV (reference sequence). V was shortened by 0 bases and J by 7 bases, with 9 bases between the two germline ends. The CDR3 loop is CASSLSLRGEAFF. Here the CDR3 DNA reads TGTGCCAGCAGTTTATCATTGAGGGGTGAAGCTTTCTTT.

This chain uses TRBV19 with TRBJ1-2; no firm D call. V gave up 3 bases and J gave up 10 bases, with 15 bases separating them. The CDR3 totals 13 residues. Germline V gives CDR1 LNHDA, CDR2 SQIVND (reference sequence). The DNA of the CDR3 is TGTGCCAGTAGTATGCTCCGATCGGGCTCCTACACCTTC. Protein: CASSMLRSGSYTF.

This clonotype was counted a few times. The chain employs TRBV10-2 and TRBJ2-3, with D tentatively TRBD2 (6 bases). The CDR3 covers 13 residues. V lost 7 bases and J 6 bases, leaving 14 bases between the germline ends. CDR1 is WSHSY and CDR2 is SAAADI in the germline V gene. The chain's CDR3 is CASTFGGGDTQYF. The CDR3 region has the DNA TGCGCCAGCACCTTCGGAGGAGGGGATACGCAGTATTTT.

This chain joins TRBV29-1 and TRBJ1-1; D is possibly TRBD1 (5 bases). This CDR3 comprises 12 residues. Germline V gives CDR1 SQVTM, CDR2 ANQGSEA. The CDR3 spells CAGTVGGTEAFF. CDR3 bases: TGCGCGGGGACTGTCGGGGGCACTGAAGCTTTCTTT.

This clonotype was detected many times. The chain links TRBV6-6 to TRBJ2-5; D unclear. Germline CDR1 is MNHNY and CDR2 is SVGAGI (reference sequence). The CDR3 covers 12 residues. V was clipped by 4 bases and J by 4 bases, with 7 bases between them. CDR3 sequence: CASSSSGETQYF. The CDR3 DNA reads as TGTGCCAGCAGTTCCTCGGGAGAGACCCAGTACTTC.

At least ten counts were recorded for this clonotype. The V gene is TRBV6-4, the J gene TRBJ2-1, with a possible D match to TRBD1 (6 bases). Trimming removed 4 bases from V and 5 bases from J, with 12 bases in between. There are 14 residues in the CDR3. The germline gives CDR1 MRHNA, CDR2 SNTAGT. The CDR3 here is CASSAGTRNNEQFF. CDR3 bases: TGTGCCAGCAGTGCGGGGACACGAAACAATGAGCAGTTCTTC.

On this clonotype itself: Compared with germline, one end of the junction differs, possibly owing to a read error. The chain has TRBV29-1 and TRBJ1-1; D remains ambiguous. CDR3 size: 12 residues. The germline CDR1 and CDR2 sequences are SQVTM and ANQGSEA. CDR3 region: CSSKSGVTEAFF. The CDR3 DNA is TGCAGCTCCAAATCGGGAGTGACTGAAGCCTTCTTT.

In DNA form, the CDR3 reads TGTGCCATCACTGCGGACGGGGAGGAGGGAGGCTACACCTTC. This codes for CAITADGEEGGYTF. V usage is TRBV10-3 and J usage is TRBJ1-2; D is unresolved. There are 14 residues in the CDR3. Trimming took off 7 bases at V and 8 bases at J, with 20 bases between the two ends. Germline assignment: CDR1 ENHRY and CDR2 SYGVKD.

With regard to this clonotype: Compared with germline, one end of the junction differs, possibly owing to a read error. Here the CDR3 reads CASSLAGALYEQYF. CDR3 DNA: TGTGCCAGCAGTTTAGCGGGAGCGCTCTACGAGCAGTACTTC. The chain has TRBV7-2 and TRBJ2-7; 9 positions agree with TRBD2. The CDR3 has 14 amino acids. CDR1 SGHTA and CDR2 FQGNSA come from the germline V gene.

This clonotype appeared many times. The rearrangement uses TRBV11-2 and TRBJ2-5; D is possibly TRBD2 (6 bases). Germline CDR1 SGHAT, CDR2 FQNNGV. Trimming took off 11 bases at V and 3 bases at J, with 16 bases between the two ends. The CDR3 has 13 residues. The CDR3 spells CAGSLRREETQYF. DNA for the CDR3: TGTGCCGGCTCGCTGAGGAGGGAAGAGACCCAGTACTTC.